Each of the 18 T cell receptor beta chains below was sequenced from the same sample in a study of cytomegalovirus exposure and HLA in healthy donors. This PCR relied on a set of 60 Vbeta primers and 13 Jbeta primers. Clones were sequenced by immunoSEQ multiplex PCR, and TCRdb holds only the in-frame ones, with some missing. The sample gives 130,000 to 150,000 clones, 79% of which show up once; about 6.9% is in the top ten. Specimen: PBMCs. The origin of the receptors is a woman between 40 and 55 years old in good health and CMV-seropositive.

The chain joins TRBV25-1 to TRBJ1-6; D is possibly TRBD1 (6 bases). The germline V gene has CDR1 MGHDK and CDR2 SYGVNS. This CDR3 is 15 amino acids long. Trimming shortened V by 5 bases and J by 7 bases, and 15 bases separated the two germline ends. The CDR3 protein is CASSTGTWGNSPLHF. Written as DNA, the CDR3 is TGTGCCAGCAGTACCGGGACATGGGGGAATTCACCCCTCCACTTT.

The genes are TRBV29-1 and TRBJ1-1; D is perhaps TRBD1 (6 bases). The germline CDR1 and CDR2 sequences are SQVTM and ANQGSEA. The CDR3 is 14 residues long. The V end was cut by 1 base, the J end by 5 bases, with 14 bases between. CDR3 loop: CSVEGRGGSTEAFF. In DNA, the CDR3 is TGCAGCGTTGAAGGAAGGGGGGGGAGTACTGAAGCTTTCTTT.

This chain uses TRBV4-1 with TRBJ1-1; 7 bases fit TRBD1. With 3 bases clipped from V and 4 bases from J, the junction kept 5 bases outside the gene matches. There are 14 residues in the CDR3. Germline V gene sequence: CDR1 MGHRA, CDR2 YSYEKL. The CDR3 DNA is TGCGCCAGCAGCCAGACAGGGTTGAGCACTGAAGCTTTCTTT. Amino acids: CASSQTGLSTEAFF.

This clone was observed a few times. V gene TRBV7-6 combines with J gene TRBJ1-5, with a possible D match to TRBD1 (5 bases). This CDR3 is 15 amino acids long. CDR1 is SGHVS, CDR2 FNYEAQ, per germline. The germline V and J ends were trimmed by 1 base and 4 bases, with 11 bases remaining between them. CDR3 coding DNA: TGTGCCAGCAGCTTAGAAGGGGCGGGAAATCAGCCCCAGCATTTT. This sequence encodes CASSLEGAGNQPQHF.

This clone was seen a few times. The CDR3 loop is CASSLDPTSTYEQYF. The CDR3 DNA is TGTGCCAGCAGCTTAGATCCAACTTCTACCTACGAGCAGTACTTC. V gene TRBV6-5 combines with J gene TRBJ2-7; D uncertain. This CDR3 has 15 residues. V was pared by 6 bases and J by 2 bases, with 17 bases between. Germline V gene data show CDR1 as MNHEY and CDR2 as SVGAGI.

The chain links TRBV4-1 to TRBJ2-3; weak D call: TRBD2 (5 bases). The CDR3 contains 17 residues. Trimming took 2 bases from V and 4 from J, leaving 19 bases between them. Germline values: CDR1 MGHRA, CDR2 YSYEKL. CDR3 bases: TGCGCCAGCAGCCAAAAAGAGGGTAATCAACTAGCAGATACGCAGTATTTT. The encoded protein is CASSQKEGNQLADTQYF.

V usage is TRBV30 and J usage is TRBJ2-7; tentatively, D is TRBD1 (5 bases). V lost 1 base, J lost 2 bases, and 6 bases lay in between. The CDR3 has 12 residues. Per germline, CDR1 GTSNPN and CDR2 SVGIG (reference sequence). The DNA for the CDR3 is TGTGCCTGGAGTGGACAGACCTACGAGCAGTACTTC. Translating gives CAWSGQTYEQYF.

There are a few counts of this clone. The chain couples TRBV10-3 to TRBJ2-7; 7 bases map to TRBD2. CDR3 length: 14 amino acids. The germline V gene has CDR1 ENHRY and CDR2 SYGVKD. Unmatched junction bases numbered 1, after V lost 2 bases and J lost 0 bases. CDR3 in amino acids: CAISEGGDSYEQYF. DNA of the CDR3: TGTGCCATCAGTGAGGGGGGGGACTCCTACGAGCAGTACTTC.

This clone was seen just once. This rearrangement joins TRBV2 to TRBJ2-1; the match to TRBD1 covers 10 bases. The J segment lost 3 bases and the V segment lost 5 bases, leaving 4 bases of the junction unmatched. The CDR3 contains 15 residues. The germline V gene encodes CDR1 SNHLY and CDR2 FYNNEI. Written as DNA, the CDR3 is TGTGCCAGCAGTATTAGGACAGGGGGCTACAATGAGCAGTTCTTC. Its protein is CASSIRTGGYNEQFF.

CDR3: CASSHTTGIYEQYF. DNA of the CDR3: TGTGCCAGCAGCCATACCACAGGGATCTACGAGCAGTACTTC. The J gene is TRBJ2-7, the V gene TRBV7-9, with D possibly TRBD1 on 6 matching bases. Trimming pared 5 bases from V and 3 bases from J, leaving 14 bases between. Germline assignment: CDR1 SEHNR and CDR2 FQNEAQ (reference sequence). This CDR3 is 14 amino acids long. The full variable domain, in which reference TRBV7-9 and TRBJ2-7 provide the parts outside the CDR3, is DTGVSQNPRHKITKRGQNVTFRCDPISEHNRLYWYRQTLGQGPEFLTYFQNEAQLEKSRLLSDRFSAERPKGSFSTLEIQRTEQGDSAMYLCASSHTTGIYEQYFGPGTRLTVT.

This chain joins TRBV6-6 and TRBJ2-1; possibly TRBD2 for D (5 bases). Trimming removed 6 bases at V and 10 bases at J, with 10 bases between. CDR1 and CDR2 from the germline V gene are MNHNY and SVGAGI (reference sequence). The CDR3 runs 11 residues. CDR3 protein: CASSLAREQFF. The CDR3 DNA sequence: TGTGCCAGCAGCCTAGCTCGGGAGCAGTTCTTC.

The V call is TRBV28, the J call TRBJ1-2, with D possibly being TRBD1 (5 bases). CDR3 length equals 14 residues. The V end was cut by 9 bases, the J end by 0 bases, with 14 bases between. CDR1 is MDHEN, CDR2 SYDVKM, per germline. CDR3 residues: CASGEGTTNYGYTF. CDR3 coding DNA: TGTGCCAGTGGGGAGGGGACCACTAACTATGGCTACACCTTC.

This rearrangement joins TRBV6-5 to TRBJ2-3; no definite D call. V was shortened by 8 bases and J by 4 bases, with 7 bases between the two germline ends. CDR3 length equals 11 residues. Germline V gene data show CDR1 as MNHEY and CDR2 as SVGAGI. The CDR3 sequence: CASERADTQYF. CDR3 DNA: TGTGCCAGCGAACGGGCAGATACGCAGTATTTT.

The V and J genes are TRBV19 and TRBJ2-7, with a tentative D call TRBD1 (5 bases). The CDR3 has 15 residues. The ends were cut back, 1 base at V and 4 bases at J, with 14 bases in the middle. From germline, CDR1 is LNHDA and CDR2 SQIVND (reference sequence). The CDR3 here is CASSIAGQTQYEQYF. The CDR3 DNA reads TGTGCCAGTAGTATAGCCGGACAAACCCAATACGAGCAGTACTTC.

This clone turned up a few times. The chain joins TRBV29-1 to TRBJ1-6; TRBD1 aligns across 8 bases. Germline loops: CDR1 SQVTM, CDR2 ANQGSEA. The V gene end was trimmed by 5 bases and the J gene end by 10 bases; junction bases not matched to a gene: 7. The CDR3 is made up of 13 amino acids. In DNA, the CDR3 is TGCAGCGTTCGGCAGGGGGCGTCCTCACCCCTCCACTTT. It translates to CSVRQGASSPLHF.

The chain joins TRBV6-1 to TRBJ2-1; D ambiguous. Trimming left V 6 bases short and J 6 bases short, with 9 bases between. The germline gives CDR1 MNHNS, CDR2 SASEGT. The CDR3 sequence is 12 residues long. In DNA form, the CDR3 reads TGTGCCAGCAGGAATGGCCCCAATGAGCAGTTCTTC. Translated: CASRNGPNEQFF.

The gene calls are TRBV28 and TRBJ1-3; D remains ambiguous. V was pared by 6 bases and J by 9 bases, with 18 bases between. CDR1 is MDHEN, CDR2 SYDVKM, per germline. CDR3 length: 14 residues. CDR3 loop: CASSSRLIDRTIYF. DNA for the CDR3: TGTGCCAGCAGCTCCCGTTTGATAGATCGCACCATATATTTT.

V usage is TRBV15 and J usage is TRBJ2-3, with unresolved D. The CDR3 covers 15 residues. Trimming cost V 0 bases and J 0 bases, with 7 bases left between them. CDR1 LNHNV and CDR2 YYDKDF come from the germline V gene (reference sequence). The CDR3 nucleotides read TGTGCCACCAGCAGAGATACCACTAGCACAGATACGCAGTATTTT. This sequence encodes CATSRDTTSTDTQYF. The complete variable domain, with remaining parts taken from reference TRBV15 and TRBJ2-3, reads DAMVIQNPRYQVTQFGKPVTLSCSQTLNHNVMYWYQQKSSQAPKLLFHYYDKDFNNEADTPDNFQSRRPNTSFCFLDIRSPGLGDTAMYLCATSRDTTSTDTQYFGPGTRLTVL.